Described below is a single T cell receptor (beta chain) sequence and its context. Its antigen is currently unknown. These data originate in a study of shared clonotypes between healthy human individuals. The run depth of the assay was deep. Profiling relied on immunoSEQ multiplex PCR, and the TCRdb table lists in-frame clones only, not all of them. The sample has approximately 1,500,000 clones, roughly 97% seen once; the top ten hold approximately 1.2%. This CDR3 has 15 residues. The germline V gene has CDR1 KGHSH and CDR2 LQKENI. The junction had 8 bases not matched to a gene; V was cut back by 6 bases and J by 2 bases. Regarding the study as a whole: Lower generation probabilities were found for non-shared clonotypes than for those shared by all four donors.

The source of this sequence is a man aged 25 to 40 in good health. The sample was naive CD4+ T cells sorted from blood. Subset of the sample: CD45RA+ positively selected. This rearrangement joins TRBV18 to TRBJ2-3; 7 positions agree with TRBD1. DNA for the CDR3: TGTGCCAGCTCTCAGAGACAGGGCGACACAGATACGCAGTATTTT. Its translation: CASSQRQGDTDTQYF.